This T cell receptor beta chain was identified in a study of cytomegalovirus exposure and HLA in healthy donors. The CDR3 covers 15 residues. Germline loops: CDR1 SGHTA, CDR2 FQGTGA. V lost 5 bases and J lost 0, with 11 bases in between. With 60 Vbeta and 13 Jbeta primers, the PCR was carried out. Authors' methods: A later analysis tallied roughly 77 million unique TCR beta chains, around 10 million of them shared. Only in-frame clones appear in the TCRdb table, and some are missing; sequencing was by immunoSEQ multiplex PCR. The V and J calls and clone size are taken from that table; D and trimming were inferred from the DNA. The sample shows some 150,000 clones, approximately 78% of them seen only once.

The clonotype was recovered from a woman in her forties in good health and CMV-seropositive. The sample consisted of PBMCs. The chain has TRBV7-3 and TRBJ2-1, with D unclear. CDR3 residues: CASSPKFSSYNEQFF. The DNA for the CDR3 is TGTGCCAGCAGCCCGAAATTTAGCTCCTACAATGAGCAGTTCTTC.